This TCR beta chain was sequenced during a study of T cell responses to AZD1222 COVID-19 vaccine. Note on this clone: Antigen unknown.

Method: immunoSEQ multiplex PCR; TCRdb's copy keeps in-frame clones and lacks some. The sample shows 110,000 or so clones, roughly 90% of them seen only once. Whole-study results and caveats: Clonal diversity was possibly underestimated, and white British individuals and females predominated among donors. With dominance at 160-218 and 743-854, vaccine-associated CD4 TCRs spanned spike.

The V gene lost 0 bases and the J gene lost 0 bases, with 13 bases spanning the gap. The CDR3 is made up of 17 amino acids. The germline CDR1 and CDR2 sequences are SGHKS and YYEKEE (reference sequence). The sequences come from peripheral blood, collected on day 0 of AZD1222 vaccination. The clonotype comes from an adult in good health. The rearrangement links TRBV5-5 to TRBJ1-3; D gene ambiguous. CDR3 DNA sequence: TGTGCCAGCAGCTTGGAGGCCAGCGTCCTCTCTGGAAACACCATATATTTT. This codes for CASSLEASVLSGNTIYF.